This TCR beta chain was obtained from a study of T cell repertoires in cytomegalovirus infection. Overall study context: Through public TCR beta signatures, both CMV infection and matching HLA type were indicated.

TCRdb re-called the reads through MiXCR, storing one row per CDR3 protein. Of about 530,000 distinct CDR3 sequences listed, around 27% were seen once; the top ten hold less than 15%. Regarding the study as a whole: Summed frequency of shared TCR beta families picked out CMV carriers who also had the relevant HLA. The study found HLA-C-restricted CMV-specific TCR beta clonotypes dominating the ex vivo response.

Germline V gives CDR1 SGHTA, CDR2 FQGNSA. The V gene end was trimmed by 6 bases and the J gene end by 4 bases; junction bases not matched to a gene: 7. The CDR3 sequence is 14 residues long. This clonotype was picked up many times. Its antigen is still unknown. Material for sequencing was PBMCs. The sequence was collected from a human donor in good health (CMV status not recorded). Some clones in this sample may be carry-over from other donors' samples. The chain joins TRBV7-2 to TRBJ2-7, with 9 positions matching TRBD1. The CDR3 DNA reads TGTGCCAGCAGACTGCGACAGGGGGAATACGAGCAGTACTTC. It codes for CASRLRQGEYEQYF.